Detailed here is one TCR beta chain. The antigen this receptor binds is unknown. No clone much larger than this one lies a single base away; base qualities are absent. This sample stems from a study of Ad26.COV2.S vaccination and SARS-CoV-2 variants (dated by TCRdb to the early 2020s). Study-level background: Donors in the vaccine arm were drawn from COV1001, a phase I-IIa trial of Ad26.COV2.S in healthy adults that was multicentre, randomized, double-blind and placebo-controlled. Investigators did not know the trial group allocation while performing experiments and assessing outcomes. Trial participants were randomized into five groups of five: low-dose or high-dose Ad26.COV2.S given once or twice, or placebo on both occasions. Ad26.COV2.S was administered intramuscularly at 5 x 10^10 or 1 x 10^11 viral particles, either as a single shot or as two shots given 56 days apart. A total of roughly 30 samples were included in the TCR-sequenced set, comprising roughly 19 Ad26.COV2.S vaccine recipients, 5 placebo recipients and 8 SARS-CoV-2 convalescent individuals. TCRbeta repertoire sequencing was used to assess the specificity and breadth of SARS-CoV-2-reactive T cell receptors after Ad26.COV2.S vaccination.

The CDR3 has 15 amino acids, counting the end cysteine and phenylalanine. The only DNA kept is the CDR3, 45 bases in frame from the first base. V is shortened by 5 bases, J by 2 bases, and the region joining them spans 12 bases. The germline V gene supplies CDR1 MGHDK and CDR2 SYGVNS. On the study overall, not on this receptor specifically: The authors noted that the TCR breadth and depth analyses may have underestimated total T cell responses. Compared with placebo recipients, Ad26.COV2.S recipients showed higher spike-specific TCR breadth (P = 0.0014). The study lacked the statistical power to compare responses across vaccine doses or regimens. After vaccination, spike-specific CD8+ and CD4+ T cell responses were reported to show substantial breadth. Comparable non-spike TCR breadth was observed between vaccine and placebo recipients, consistent with only spike being contained in the vaccine.

The treatment or condition label of this sample denotes: 15 to 20 received Ad26.COV2.S at low or high dose, single or two shots; about 5 received placebo; per-sample allocation not given. Repertoires of vaccine and placebo recipients were sequenced from samples collected on day 63 after the first injection. In Cohort 1b, fewer than 30 adults aged 18-55 years were enrolled at a single site in Boston, USA, between 29 July and 7 August 2020. Ad26.COV2.S consisted of a replication-incompetent adenovirus type 26 vector by which a prefusion-stabilized SARS-CoV-2 spike protein from the original Wuhan strain was expressed. TCRbeta CDR3 regions were sequenced with the immunoSEQ Assay. After extraction, genomic DNA underwent amplification by bias-controlled multiplex PCR, followed by high-throughput sequencing. On the study's bioinformatics: To quantify the absolute abundance of every unique TCRbeta CDR3 region, sequences were collapsed and filtered. T cell fraction was estimated by normalizing TCRbeta template counts to usable DNA, which was measured by amplifying reference genes present in all nucleated cells. Repertoire TCRs were annotated as SARS-CoV-2-specific when V gene, CDR3 amino acid sequence and J gene were exactly matched to a known reactive TCR set. The reference SARS-CoV-2 TCR set came from MIRA and was filtered for enrichment in COVID-19-positive ImmuneCODE repertoires, removing public or cross-reactive TCRs. Using the MIRA antigens, annotated TCRs were further analysed by specific ORF or by position within an ORF. Breadth was defined as the number of annotated unique rearrangements divided by the total number of unique productive rearrangements, and depth was defined as the summed frequency of the annotated unique rearrangements. Two-sided Wilcoxon rank-sum tests were used to compare TCR breadth between groups. This immuneACCESS table, as held by TCRdb, lists in-frame sequences with V and J called but not all clones. Of the missing ones, under half trace to an unresolved V gene in checked studies; the others have no known cause. The D gene and trimming were derived from the DNA, and the V and J assignments and clone size from that table. This sample lists about 430,000 clones; about nine tenths were detected once. In total, the top ten clones hold approximately 12% of the sample.

The sample consisted of peripheral blood, taken in a trial of Ad26.COV2.S vaccine versus placebo. The chain uses TRBV25-1 and TRBJ2-2, with the D gene call left open. This TCR was recovered from a person between 18 and 59 years old who received the Ad26.COV2.S COVID-19 vaccine or a placebo. The nucleotide sequence is TGTGCCAGCAGTACCCGGCGGATAAACACCGGGGAGCTGTTTTTT. This gives the protein CASSTRRINTGELFF.